This T cell receptor beta chain was identified during a study of T cell responses to AZD1222 COVID-19 vaccine. Study results and caveats: Nearly half of the spike-specific TCRs reportedly recognize variant regions that carry no mutations. Among vaccine-associated CD4 TCRs, coverage spanned spike, with dominance at 160-218 and 743-854.

Assay used: immunoSEQ multiplex PCR; TCRdb lists only in-frame clones, some missing. The table includes around 100,000 clones, 70% to 90% detected once. The ends lost 8 bases at V and 4 bases at J; junction bases unmatched: 16. Germline loops: CDR1 MDHEN, CDR2 SYDVKM. This CDR3 region has 17 residues. Regarding this clone: Its cognate antigen is unknown.

This clonotype originated in an adult in good health. The sample was peripheral blood, taken on day 0 of MenACWY control vaccination. This sequence joins TRBV28 and TRBJ1-5, with TRBD1 matching 8 bases. The CDR3 loop is CASGLQGEHVRNQPQHF. The CDR3 region has the DNA TGTGCCAGCGGACTACAGGGGGAGCATGTTCGAAATCAGCCCCAGCATTTT.